This TCR beta chain was sequenced for a study of CXCR3-negative and CXCR3-positive naive CD8 T cells (dated by TCRdb to about 2019). Regarding the complete study: In total, some 140 million TRB reads were obtained, which works out to roughly 1.5 +/- 0.3 million reads per library. Diversity and physicochemical repertoire analyses covered over 10 donors pooled from two independent experiments. Naive subsets from several donors and memory cells from 3 donors were included in the TRBV-TRBJ cluster analysis.

Sequencing was carried out with a NextSeq 550. The Human TCR Profiling Kit (MiLaboratory) was used to prepare UMI-labeled 5' RACE TRB cDNA libraries. cDNA synthesis used the entire amount of extracted RNA, and PCR amplification then used the entire amount of cDNA produced. Libraries were prepared in parallel with an identical number of PCR cycles. The study's own analysis went as follows. About 57,000 +/- 9,900 unique UMI-labeled TRB cDNA molecules per library were extracted with MIGEC and MiXCR, with at least two reads per UMI required. On average, each library contained about 40,000 +/- 10,000 functional in-frame TRB CDR3 nucleotide clonotypes without stop codons. After downsampling to 5000 UMI-labeled TRB molecules per sample, diversity metrics such as normalized Shannon-Wiener and Chao1 were calculated in VDJtools. VDJtools computed clonotype-size-weighted physicochemical properties of the central five CDR3 residues: interaction energy, strength, volume and Kidera factor 4. Each entry corresponds to one CDR3 protein sequence from reads that TCRdb reprocessed, and DNA is not given. The authors' filters were not applied to this entry. This specimen's table enumerates roughly 140,000 distinct CDR3 sequences. Around 0.28% of the sample comes from the top ten.

For this clonotype: No cognate antigen has been identified for it.

Summary of the overall study and its limitations: Because surface CD5, which is linked to self-reactivity in mice, was comparable between the naive subsets, TCR interaction strength was also inferred from TRB CDR3 physicochemical properties. Repertoire diversity was comparably high in both naive subsets but much lower in memory CD8+ T cells. Within the same donor, TRBV-TRBJ usage looked similar between naive CXCR3-negative and CXCR3-positive cells, but memory cells had distinct patterns. Because CXCR3 expression was partially decreased after cryopreservation, freshly isolated PBMCs were used for most assays. TRB CDR3s from CXCR3-positive naive cells showed higher hydrophobicity (lower Kidera factor 4), lower energy, and higher strength and volume indices than CXCR3-negative naive cells.

CDR1 and CDR2 (PRHDT, FYEKMQ) derive from the germline V gene (reference sequence). The cysteine opens and the phenylalanine closes a CDR3 of 15 amino acids. No DNA accompanies this entry. Each CD8+ T cell subset was flow-sorted in triplicate, with roughly 310,000 cells per subset placed directly into RLT lysis buffer. Naive CD8+ T cells were defined stringently as CD45RO-CCR7+CD27+CD95- to exclude memory contaminants. Using standard density gradient centrifugation, peripheral blood mononuclear cells were isolated from buffy coats. Naive CXCR3-negative and CXCR3-positive CD8+ T cells were flow-sorted on a FACSAria III. Total RNA was extracted from sorted cells with an RNeasy Mini Kit.

The TCR was taken from a human donor in good health. Some clones in this sample may be carry-over from other donors' samples. Sequenced material: naive CXCR3+ CD8+ T cells from blood. According to the study, the label for this sample's cell subset or site signals: CD45RO-CCR7+CD27+CD95- naive CD8+ T cells expressing CXCR3 (TNR3+). The sequence is built from TRBV13 and TRBJ1-2; TCRdb returns TRBD1, unconfirmable since there is no DNA. This receptor carries the CDR3 CASSPYRGTGDGYTF.